This section outlines one TCR beta chain sequence together with its context. This record belongs to a study of blood T cell repertoires in COVID-19. V lost 3 bases and J 5 bases, leaving 16 bases between the germline ends. CDR3 length: 14 residues. Germline V lookup: CDR1 GTSNPN, CDR2 SVGIG (reference sequence). Method: immunoSEQ multiplex PCR; TCRdb's copy keeps in-frame clones and lacks some. Of some 200,000 clones listed, 83% are singletons. This chain links TRBV30 with TRBJ1-1; D may be TRBD1 (6 bases). This TCR was recovered from a woman aged 25 to 39 with COVID-19, enrolled during active disease. Sequenced sample: peripheral blood. CDR3 DNA sequence: TGTGCCTGGAGGCGCGGGGGGCTCGGGACTGAAGCTTTCTTT. Translation: CAWRRGGLGTEAFF.